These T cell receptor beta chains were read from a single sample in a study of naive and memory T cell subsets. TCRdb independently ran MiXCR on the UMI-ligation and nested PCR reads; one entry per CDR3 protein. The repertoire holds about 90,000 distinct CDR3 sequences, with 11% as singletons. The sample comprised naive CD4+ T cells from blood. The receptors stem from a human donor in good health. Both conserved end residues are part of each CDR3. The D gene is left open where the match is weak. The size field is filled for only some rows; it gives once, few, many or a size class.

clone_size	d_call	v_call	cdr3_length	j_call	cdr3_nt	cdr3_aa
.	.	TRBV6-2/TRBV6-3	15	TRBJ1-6	TGTGCCAGCAGATCGATAGGGAGTACAAATTCACCCCTCCACTTT	CASRSIGSTNSPLHF
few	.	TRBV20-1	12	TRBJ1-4	TGCAGTGCTAGACCGACTAGCGGAAAACTGTTTTTT	CSARPTSGKLFF
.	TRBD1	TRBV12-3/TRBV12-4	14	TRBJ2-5	TGTGCCAGCAGATACGACAGGGGCGGAGAGACCCAGTACTTC	CASRYDRGGETQYF
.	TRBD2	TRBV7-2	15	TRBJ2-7	TGTGCCAGCAGCCCGACTAGCGGGAGGGCCTACGAGCAGTACTTC	CASSPTSGRAYEQYF
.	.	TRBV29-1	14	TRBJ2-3	TGCAGCGTTGTCCCAACTGAATTGGCAGATACGCAGTATTTT	CSVVPTELADTQYF
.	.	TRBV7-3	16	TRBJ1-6	TGTGCCAGCAGCTTAACGGGTCACTCCTATAATTCACCCCTCCACTTT	CASSLTGHSYNSPLHF
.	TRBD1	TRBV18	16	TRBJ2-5	TGTGCCAGCTCACGAGGGACGGGGACAGCCACAGAGACCCAGTACTTC	CASSRGTGTATETQYF
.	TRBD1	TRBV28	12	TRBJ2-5	TGTGCCAGCAGGAACCAGGACAGGTTTGCGTACTTC	CASRNQDRFAYF
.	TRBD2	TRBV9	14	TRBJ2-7	TGTGCCAGCAGCGTAAGTTCGGGGGGCTACGAGCAGTACTTC	CASSVSSGGYEQYF
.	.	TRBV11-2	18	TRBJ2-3	TGTGCCAGCAGCGGGGAAGGGCCGCCCGGGGATAGCACAGATACGCAGTATTTT	CASSGEGPPGDSTDTQYF
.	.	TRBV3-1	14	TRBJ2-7	TGTGCCAGCAGCCAGCTACTTAGAGATCGCGAGCAGTACTTC	CASSQLLRDREQYF
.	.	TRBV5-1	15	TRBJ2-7	TGCGCCAGCAGACCCGGGAGCCGTGCCGCCTACGAGCAGTACTTC	CASRPGSRAAYEQYF
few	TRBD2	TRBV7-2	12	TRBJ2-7	TGTGCCAGCAGCCCCTCCGGGGGGACTTTCACCTTC	CASSPSGGTFTF
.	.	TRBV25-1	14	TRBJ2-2	TGTGCCAGCAGTGAATATACAGGGCGCGGGGAGCTGTTTTTT	CASSEYTGRGELFF
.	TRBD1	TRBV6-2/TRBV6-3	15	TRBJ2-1	TGTGCCAGCAGTTACGCCGGGACAGGGCACAATGAGCAGTTCTTC	CASSYAGTGHNEQFF
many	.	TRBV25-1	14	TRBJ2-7	TGTGCCAGCAGCGGGGTGTCTGTCTCCTACGAGCAGTACTTC	CASSGVSVSYEQYF
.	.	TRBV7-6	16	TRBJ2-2	TGTGCCAGCAGCTCGCCGGGACTCCAGAACACCGGGGAGCTGTTTTTT	CASSSPGLQNTGELFF
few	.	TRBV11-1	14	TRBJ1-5	TGTGCCAGCAGCTTAGGTCCAGCCCCCCAGCCCCAGCATTTT	CASSLGPAPQPQHF
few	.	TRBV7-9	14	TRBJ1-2	TGTGCCAGCATCAAACAGGGAGTTGTCTATGGCTACACCTTC	CASIKQGVVYGYTF
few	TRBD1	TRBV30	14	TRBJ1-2	TGTGCCGGAACCGGGACAGGGGGCGGCTATGGCTACACCTTC	CAGTGTGGGYGYTF
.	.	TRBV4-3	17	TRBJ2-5	TGCGCCAGCAGCCATCACCCACCCCCGGGAGAGGCGGAGACCCAGTACTTC	CASSHHPPPGEAETQYF
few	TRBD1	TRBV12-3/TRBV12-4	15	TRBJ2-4	TGTGCCAGCTGCTGGACAGGGGGAACAAAAAACATTCAGTACTTC	CASCWTGGTKNIQYF
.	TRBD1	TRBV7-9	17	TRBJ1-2	TGTGCCAGCAGCACGAACCTCCAACAGGGGGCGCAATTCGGCTACACCTTC	CASSTNLQQGAQFGYTF
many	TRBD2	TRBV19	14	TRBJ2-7	TGTGCCAGTAAAACAGCGGGGAGCTCCTACGAGCAGTACTTC	CASKTAGSSYEQYF
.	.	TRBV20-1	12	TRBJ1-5	TGCAGCGCTTACCGAGGGATTCAGCCCCAGCATTTT	CSAYRGIQPQHF
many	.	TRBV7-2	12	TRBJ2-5	TGTGCCAGCAGCAGGGACCAAGAGACCCAGTACTTC	CASSRDQETQYF
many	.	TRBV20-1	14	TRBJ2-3	TGCAGTGCCACTCGCCCCGTAGGCACAGATACGCAGTATTTT	CSATRPVGTDTQYF
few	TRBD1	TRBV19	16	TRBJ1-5	TGTGCCAGTAGTGGACAGACAGGGATTAGCAATCAGCCCCAGCATTTT	CASSGQTGISNQPQHF
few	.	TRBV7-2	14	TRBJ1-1	TGTGCCAGCAGCCTAAATCCCGAAGGGACTGAAGCTTTCTTT	CASSLNPEGTEAFF
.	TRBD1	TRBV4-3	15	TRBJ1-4	TGCGCCAGCAGCCAACGGGGGACAGGTGATGAAAAACTGTTTTTT	CASSQRGTGDEKLFF
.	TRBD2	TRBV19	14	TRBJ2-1	TGTGCCAGTAGTACGGGGGGGCCGTACAATGAGCAGTTCTTC	CASSTGGPYNEQFF
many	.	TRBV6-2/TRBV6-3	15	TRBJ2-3	TGTGCCAGCAGTTACGAACCCCGACTAGTCCAGCAGCAGTATTTT	CASSYEPRLVQQQYF
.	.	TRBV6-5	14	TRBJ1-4	TGTGCCAGCAGTTACGACGGAGGGAGTGAAAAACTGTTTTTT	CASSYDGGSEKLFF
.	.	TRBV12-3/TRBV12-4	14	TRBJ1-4	TGTGGCAGCAGTTTAAGACAGTCTAATGAAAAACTGTTTTTT	CGSSLRQSNEKLFF
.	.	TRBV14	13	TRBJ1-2	TGTGCCAGCAGCCCCACTCGACGCTATGGCTACACCTTC	CASSPTRRYGYTF